This T cell receptor beta chain was identified in a study of PD-1 blockade in classical Hodgkin lymphoma. Whole-study findings and limits: Still unresolved is the cause of the repertoire differences, which may be disease activity or prior therapy. Complete responders' diversity at baseline resembled that of newly diagnosed patients. Unlike CD8+ TCR diversity, which did not rise significantly by C4D1, CD4+ TCR diversity did. Relapsed/refractory patients reportedly had the lowest baseline TCR diversity, below newly diagnosed patients, who were below healthy donors.

The repertoire was sequenced with immunoSEQ multiplex PCR; TCRdb's copy has only in-frame clones and lacks some. Of some 62,000 clones in the sample, 88% were seen once. The table lists this clone with a count of one. Its antigen is still unknown. Each patient experienced a relapse that followed autologous stem cell transplantation, and brentuximab vedotin exposure varied. Trimming left V 1 base short and J 9 bases short, with 21 bases between. Looked up from germline, CDR1 is SGHAT and CDR2 is FQDESV (reference sequence). This CDR3 region has 16 residues. This receptor was identified in a human donor with classical Hodgkin lymphoma. The sample consisted of peripheral blood mononuclear cells (PBMCs), taken at baseline. The genes are TRBV11-1 and TRBJ1-1; a weak D match, TRBD1 (5 bases). This chain's CDR3 is CASSLVFLEGFQKAFF. The DNA for the CDR3 is TGTGCCAGCAGCTTAGTATTCTTGGAGGGGTTCCAGAAAGCTTTCTTT.